A selection of T cell receptor beta chains follows, all from one sample in a study of T-cell reconstitution after alpha-beta-depleted transplantation in children. One entry per CDR3 protein results from TCRdb running MiXCR on the PCR reads. The sample includes about 1,000,000 distinct CDR3 sequences, 25% to 30% of them seen just once. Source: PBMCs, mostly from graft donor cells, taken 360 days after TCRalphabeta/CD19-depleted stem cell transplant. The receptors shown here come from a boy less than two years old who had a stem cell transplant for SCID, so the T cells may come from the graft donor. Both conserved end residues are part of each CDR3. A D gene is named only where the DNA matches it firmly. For some rows the clone size is stated as once, few or many, or as a class when expanded; others skip it.

V gene,D gene,J gene,clone size,CDR3 DNA,CDR3 protein
TRBV3-1,.,TRBJ1-1,few,TGTGCCAGCAGCCAAGGGAGCGGGAATGAAGCTTTCTTT,CASSQGSGNEAFF
TRBV4-3,.,TRBJ2-3,few,TGCGCCAGCAGCCAAGATATGGCCCCACCTAGCACAGATACGCAGTATTTT,CASSQDMAPPSTDTQYF
TRBV9,TRBD2,TRBJ2-1,.,TGTGCCAGCGCCCTCACAAGCGGGGCCTCCTACAATGAGCAGTTCTTC,CASALTSGASYNEQFF
TRBV7-9,TRBD1,TRBJ1-4,once,TGTGCCAGCAGCTCCCGGGACAGGGGTTTCGAAAAACTGTTTTTT,CASSSRDRGFEKLFF
TRBV29-1,.,TRBJ2-1,.,TGCAGCGTTGAAAAAAGGGGGACTTTGAGCTCCTACAATGAGCAGTTCTTC,CSVEKRGTLSSYNEQFF
TRBV9,TRBD2,TRBJ2-7,few,TGTGCCAGCAGCGTAGCCGGGACTAGCGGATACTACGAGCAGTACTTC,CASSVAGTSGYYEQYF
TRBV5-5,.,TRBJ2-2,.,TGTGCCAGCAGCTTCGCGGCGAGTTCTTCCGGGGAGCTGTTTTTT,CASSFAASSSGELFF
TRBV20-1,TRBD2,TRBJ2-7,few,TGCAGTGCAAGTCTAGCGGAATACGAGCAGTACTTC,CSASLAEYEQYF
TRBV9,.,TRBJ1-1,few,TGTGCCAGCAGCGTGACAGCGAACACTGAAGCTTTCTTT,CASSVTANTEAFF
TRBV7-2,.,TRBJ2-5,.,TGTGCCAGCAGAAGGGTTTTCGGAGAGACCCAGTACTTC,CASRRVFGETQYF
TRBV5-5,.,TRBJ2-1,few,TGTGCCAGCAGCTTGGTACTTCAGGGTGAGCAGTTCTTC,CASSLVLQGEQFF
TRBV6-2/TRBV6-3,TRBD2,TRBJ2-1,.,TGTGCCAGCAGTTTCCGGCCGGGACTACGGTTTGATGAGCAGTTCTTC,CASSFRPGLRFDEQFF
TRBV24-1,.,TRBJ2-1,.,TGTGCCACCAGTGATTTTCGGCAGGCATACAATGAGCAGTTCTTC,CATSDFRQAYNEQFF
TRBV29-1,.,TRBJ1-1,.,TGCAGCGTTGAAGGGTCGGGGGGGACTGAAGCTTTCTTT,CSVEGSGGTEAFF
TRBV9,.,TRBJ1-1,.,TGTGCCAGCAGCGTAGCTGGAGGGGTCACTGAAGCTTTCTTT,CASSVAGGVTEAFF
TRBV12-3/TRBV12-4,.,TRBJ2-1,.,TGTGCCAGCAGGGGAAGACAGTTTCGAAGGGGGGACAATGAGCAGTTCTTC,CASRGRQFRRGDNEQFF
TRBV4-3,.,TRBJ2-7,.,TGCGCCAGCAGCCAAGAAGCCCGAATCTACGAGCAGTACTTC,CASSQEARIYEQYF
TRBV4-2,TRBD1,TRBJ1-2,.,TGTGCCAGCAGCCAAGATCGGCACAGGGGGCTTGGCTACACCTTC,CASSQDRHRGLGYTF
TRBV10-3,.,TRBJ2-5,.,TGTGCCATCAGTGACCAGGTCCAAGAGACCCAGTACTTC,CAISDQVQETQYF
TRBV18,.,TRBJ2-5,.,TGTGCCAGCTCACCACCGAGGTGGGACGCTCAAGAGACCCAGTACTTC,CASSPPRWDAQETQYF
TRBV7-2,.,TRBJ2-4,.,TGTGCCAGCAGCCGCGGGGTAACGACCGGTAACATTCAGTACTTC,CASSRGVTTGNIQYF
TRBV5-1,TRBD1,TRBJ2-7,few,TGCGCCAGCAGCGACATACAGGGGCTGAGCTCCTACGAGCAGTACTTC,CASSDIQGLSSYEQYF
TRBV20-1,TRBD1,TRBJ2-7,few,TGCAGTGCTAGCCTGAATAGGGACAGGGCGATAACCTACGAGCAGTACTTC,CSASLNRDRAITYEQYF
TRBV28,.,TRBJ1-2,few,TGTGCCAGCAGTCCCGACAGTGAAGCAGACTATGGCTACACCTTC,CASSPDSEADYGYTF
TRBV6-1,.,TRBJ2-4,few,TGTGCCAGCAGGGTCCTAGACATTCAGTACTTC,CASRVLDIQYF
TRBV9,.,TRBJ1-6,few,TGTGCCAGCGGAGGGAGCTATAATTCACCCCTCCACTTT,CASGGSYNSPLHF
TRBV5-6,.,TRBJ2-7,few,TGTGCCAGCAGCCATCAACGACAGGTCTACGAGCAGTACTTC,CASSHQRQVYEQYF